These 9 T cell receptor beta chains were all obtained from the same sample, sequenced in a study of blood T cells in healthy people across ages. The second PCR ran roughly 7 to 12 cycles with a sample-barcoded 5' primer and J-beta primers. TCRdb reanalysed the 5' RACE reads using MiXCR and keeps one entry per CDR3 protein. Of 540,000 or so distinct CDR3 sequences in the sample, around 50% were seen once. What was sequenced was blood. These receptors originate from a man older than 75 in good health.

CDR3 in amino acids: CASSIGGGAYEQYF. The CDR3, as DNA: TGTGCCAGCAGTATCGGCGGGGGCGCCTACGAGCAGTACTTC. The chain combines TRBV12-3 or TRBV12-4 with TRBJ2-7, with D perhaps matching TRBD2 (7 bases). This CDR3 region has 14 residues. V gave up 5 bases and J gave up 2 bases, with 13 bases separating them.

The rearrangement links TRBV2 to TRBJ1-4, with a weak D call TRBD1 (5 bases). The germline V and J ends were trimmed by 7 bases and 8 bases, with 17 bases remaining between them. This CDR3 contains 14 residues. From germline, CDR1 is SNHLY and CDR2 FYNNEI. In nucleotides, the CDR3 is TGTGCCAGCATTAAGGGGAGGATATTGGAAAAACTGTTTTTT. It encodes CASIKGRILEKLFF.

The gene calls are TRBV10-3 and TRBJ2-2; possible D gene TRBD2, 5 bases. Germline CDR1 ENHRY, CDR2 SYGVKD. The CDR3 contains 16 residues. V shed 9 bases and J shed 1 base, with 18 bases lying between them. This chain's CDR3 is CAISPPSPGNTGELFF. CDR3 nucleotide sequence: TGTGCCATTTCCCCCCCTAGCCCGGGGAACACCGGGGAGCTGTTTTTT.

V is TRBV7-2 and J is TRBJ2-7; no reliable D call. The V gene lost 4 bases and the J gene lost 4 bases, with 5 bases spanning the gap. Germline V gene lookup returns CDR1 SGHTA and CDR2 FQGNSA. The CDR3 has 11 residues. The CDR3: CASSWGYEQYF. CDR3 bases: TGTGCCAGCAGCTGGGGTTACGAGCAGTACTTC.

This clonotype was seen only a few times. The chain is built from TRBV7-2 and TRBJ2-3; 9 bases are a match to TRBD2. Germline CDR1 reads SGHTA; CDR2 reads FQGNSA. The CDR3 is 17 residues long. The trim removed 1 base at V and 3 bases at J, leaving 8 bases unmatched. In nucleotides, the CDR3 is TGTGCCAGCAGCTTAGTCCCGGAGCTAGCGGGAACAGATACGCAGTATTTT. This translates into CASSLVPELAGTDTQYF.

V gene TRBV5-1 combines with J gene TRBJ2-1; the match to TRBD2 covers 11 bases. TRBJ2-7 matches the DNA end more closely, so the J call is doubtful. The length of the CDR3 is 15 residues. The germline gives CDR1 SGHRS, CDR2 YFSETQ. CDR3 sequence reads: CASSGGTSGDNEQYF. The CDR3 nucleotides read TGCGCCAGCAGCGGAGGGACTAGCGGCGACAATGAGCAGTACTTC.

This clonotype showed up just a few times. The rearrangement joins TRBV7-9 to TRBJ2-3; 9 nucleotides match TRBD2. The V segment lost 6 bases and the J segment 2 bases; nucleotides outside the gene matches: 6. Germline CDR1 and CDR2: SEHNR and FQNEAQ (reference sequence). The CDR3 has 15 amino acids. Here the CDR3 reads CASRATSGSTDTQYF. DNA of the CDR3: TGTGCCAGCAGGGCGACTAGCGGATCCACAGATACGCAGTATTTT.

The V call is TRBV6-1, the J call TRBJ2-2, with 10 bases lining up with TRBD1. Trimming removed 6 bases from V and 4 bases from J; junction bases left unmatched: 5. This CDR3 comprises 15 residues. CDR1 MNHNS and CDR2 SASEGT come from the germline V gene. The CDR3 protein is CASSSGTGATGELFF. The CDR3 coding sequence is TGTGCCAGCAGCTCCGGGACAGGGGCCACCGGGGAGCTGTTTTTT.

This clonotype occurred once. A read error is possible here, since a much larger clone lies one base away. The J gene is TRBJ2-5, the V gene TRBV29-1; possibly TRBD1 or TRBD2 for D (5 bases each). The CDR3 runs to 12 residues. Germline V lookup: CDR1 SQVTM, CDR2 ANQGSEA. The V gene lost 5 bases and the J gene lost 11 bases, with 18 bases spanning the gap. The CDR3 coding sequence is TGCAGCGTTACAAGGGACCGAGGGAAGCAGTACTTC. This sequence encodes CSVTRDRGKQYF.